This T cell receptor beta chain was sequenced in a study of identical twins. Findings and caveats of the study: Out-of-frame beta sequences exhibited a weaker degree of excess twin sharing.

Only a few counts were recorded for this clonotype. Its antigen is not known. Germline V gene data show CDR1 as KGHSH and CDR2 as LQKENI. With 5 bases clipped from V and 6 bases from J, the junction kept 10 bases outside the gene matches. The CDR3 contains 14 residues. TCRdb used MiXCR to reprocess the 5' RACE reads, holding one entry per CDR3 protein. The sample has a few hundred thousand distinct CDR3 sequences, roughly 15% seen once; the top ten hold 0.44%. The same sample was also used in a study of yellow fever vaccine responses in identical twins.

The sequenced sample consisted of CD4+ T cells sorted from blood. The chain carries TRBV18 and TRBJ2-7; 7 positions agree with TRBD1. The sequence was collected from a woman under 30 in good health. CDR3 nucleotides: TGTGCCAGCTCAGTCCGGGACAGTAATGGCGAGCAGTACTTC. Translating gives CASSVRDSNGEQYF.